This T cell receptor (beta chain) was identified during a study of CD4+ T cells in melanoma. General study points: CD8+ T cell, macrophage and B cell function reportedly correlated with neoantigen-specific CD4+ T cells.

Only in-frame clones appear in the TCRdb table, and some are missing; sequencing was by immunoSEQ multiplex PCR. The sample has around 15,000 clones; 62% are singletons. This clone is labeled as medium-sized (0.01 to 0.1%). Antigen unknown. This CDR3 is 13 amino acids long. Trimming took off 4 bases at V and 6 bases at J, with 10 bases between the two ends. The germline gives CDR1 KGHSH, CDR2 LQKENI. The TCR comes from a human donor with melanoma. This chain uses TRBV18 with TRBJ2-1; D is uncertain. Input material: cells from a culture (not recorded whether cultured in vitro). The CDR3 region has the DNA TGTGCCAGCTCACAGGGAACCGGCAATGAGCAGTTCTTC. It translates to CASSQGTGNEQFF.